Below, 6 T cell receptor beta chains from the same sample are listed, as sequenced in a study of blood T cell repertoires in COVID-19. Assay used: immunoSEQ multiplex PCR; TCRdb lists only in-frame clones, some missing. The sample has roughly 130,000 clones, about 80% seen once; the top ten hold 16%. Specimen: peripheral blood. Receptor source: a woman between 45 and 60 years old with acute or convalescent COVID-19.

This chain uses TRBV5-1 with TRBJ1-2; TRBD1 matches 8 bases. V shed 3 bases and J 2 bases; nucleotides not matched to a gene: 6. The CDR3 loop spans 15 amino acids. CDR1 and CDR2 (germline): SGHRS, YFSETQ. The CDR3 here is CASSSRTGNNYGYTF. CDR3 DNA: TGCGCCAGCAGCTCCCGGACAGGGAACAACTATGGCTACACCTTC.

This clone was observed a handful of times. This chain joins TRBV6-1 and TRBJ1-6; TRBD1 aligns across 7 bases. J lost 4 bases, V lost 1 base, and 7 bases had no gene match. The germline CDR1 and CDR2 sequences are MNHNS and SASEGT. The CDR3 runs 17 residues. CDR3 loop: CASSEVRGGAYNSPLHF. The CDR3 bases are TGTGCCAGCAGTGAAGTTCGAGGGGGCGCTTATAATTCACCCCTCCACTTT.

The CDR3 is CASSPNRVHGELFF. In DNA form, the CDR3 reads TGTGCCAGCAGTCCAAACAGGGTTCACGGGGAGCTGTTTTTT. This chain uses TRBV6-7 with TRBJ2-2; D might be TRBD1 (6 bases). TRBV6-7 is marked as an open reading frame, function uncertain. With 5 bases removed from V and 7 bases from J, the gap between germline ends came to 14 bases. CDR3 length equals 14 residues.

The rearrangement joins TRBV7-6 to TRBJ2-2; 12 nucleotides agree with TRBD2. The junction had 13 bases not matched to a gene; V was cut back by 2 bases and J by 6 bases. There are 19 residues in the CDR3. CDR1 and CDR2 (germline): SGHVS, FNYEAQ. The CDR3 sequence: CASSLFGLTSGGLSGELFF. In DNA form, the CDR3 reads TGTGCCAGCAGCTTATTCGGGTTGACTAGCGGGGGTCTTTCCGGGGAGCTGTTTTTT.

The genes are TRBV19 and TRBJ2-4, with D maybe TRBD1 (5 bases). The CDR3 spans 14 residues. Trimming took 7 bases from V and 5 from J, leaving 15 bases between them. Germline V CDR1 and CDR2: LNHDA, SQIVND (reference sequence). CDR3 sequence (DNA): TGTGCCAGTAAGAGCAGCCAGGGCCAAAACATTCAGTACTTC. Translation: CASKSSQGQNIQYF.

CDR3 DNA sequence: TGTGCCAGCAGCTTGGGACAGGTTGGTAGCTACGAGCAGTACTTC. Its protein product is CASSLGQVGSYEQYF. V is TRBV5-5 and J is TRBJ2-7, with D maybe TRBD1 (6 bases). The length of the CDR3 is 15 residues. V was trimmed by 0 bases and J by 3 bases, leaving 13 bases between them. The V gene's germline CDR1 is SGHKS and CDR2 YYEKEE (reference sequence).